What follows are 25 T cell receptor beta chains derived from one specimen sequenced in a study of T cell responses to AZD1222 COVID-19 vaccine. Repertoires were generated with immunoSEQ multiplex PCR, while TCRdb's copy carries only in-frame clones and drops some. This table has 150,000 to 200,000 clones, about 89% appearing once. The sample here was peripheral blood, taken 28 days after the second AZD1222 dose. These TCRs come from an adult who received the AZD1222 COVID-19 vaccine.

The CDR3 is CASSLNGRAGETQYF. As DNA, the CDR3 is TGCGCCAGCAGCTTGAACGGGAGGGCCGGGGAGACCCAGTACTTC. J is TRBJ2-5 and V is TRBV5-1, with TRBD2 matching 8 bases. J gave up 5 bases and V 1 base, and 7 bases lay outside the gene matches. This CDR3 comprises 15 residues. Germline V gene sequence: CDR1 SGHRS, CDR2 YFSETQ.

A few counts support this clone. The V call is TRBV10-1, the J call TRBJ2-2, with D perhaps TRBD2 (5 bases). Trimming shortened V by 4 bases and J by 2 bases, and 17 bases separated the two germline ends. Germline loops: CDR1 WNHNN, CDR2 SYGVQD (reference sequence). There are 17 residues in the CDR3. CDR3 region: CASSARGSAVNTGELFF. The CDR3 region has the DNA TGCGCCAGCAGTGCACGCGGCTCAGCGGTAAACACCGGGGAGCTGTTTTTT.

The chain joins TRBV2 to TRBJ1-4; maybe TRBD1 (6 bases). The CDR3 is made up of 12 amino acids. Per the germline V gene, CDR1 is SNHLY and CDR2 is FYNNEI. Trimming shortened V by 6 bases and J by 5 bases, and 7 bases separated the two germline ends. The CDR3 sequence is CASRQGNEKLFF. DNA for the CDR3: TGTGCCAGCAGGCAGGGGAATGAAAAACTGTTTTTT. Supplemented by reference TRBV2 and TRBJ1-4, the full variable domain reads EPEVTQTPSHQVTQMGQEVILRCVPISNHLYFYWYRQILGQKVEFLVSFYNNEISEKSEIFDDQFSVERPDGSNFTLKIRSTKLEDSAMYFCASRQGNEKLFFGSGTQLSVL.

The chain joins TRBV19 to TRBJ2-2; D may be TRBD1 (5 bases). V was shortened by 4 bases and J by 2 bases, with 8 bases between the two germline ends. CDR1 is LNHDA and CDR2 is SQIVND in the germline V gene (reference sequence). CDR3 length equals 14 residues. CDR3 residues: CASSTDTNTGELFF. The CDR3 nucleotides are TGTGCCAGTAGTACGGACACAAACACCGGGGAGCTGTTTTTT.

The J gene is TRBJ1-2, the V gene TRBV29-1; no clear D gene. CDR3 length: 12 amino acids. The germline V gene has CDR1 SQVTM and CDR2 ANQGSEA. The V gene lost 4 bases and the J gene lost 4 bases, with 10 bases spanning the gap. The CDR3: CSVASAGYGYTF. CDR3 sequence (DNA): TGCAGCGTTGCTTCGGCAGGCTATGGCTACACCTTC.

On this clone: Distinct nucleotide sequences in the sample also encode this CDR3. The chain couples TRBV3-1 (or the pseudogene TRBV3-2) to TRBJ2-7; D not certain. Germline V gene lookup returns CDR1 LGHDT and CDR2 YNNKEL (reference sequence). The CDR3 loop spans 11 amino acids. V was clipped by 1 base and J by 4 bases, with 2 bases between them. The CDR3 region has the DNA TGTGCCAGCAGCCAAGGATACGAGCAGTACTTC. Its protein is CASSQGYEQYF.

The chain is built from TRBV28 and TRBJ1-6, with D perhaps matching TRBD1 (6 bases). V lost 6 bases, J lost 8 bases, and 8 bases lay in between. The CDR3 loop spans 12 amino acids. The germline CDR1 and CDR2 sequences are MDHEN and SYDVKM. CDR3 amino acids: CASRAGDSPLHF. CDR3 coding DNA: TGTGCCAGCAGAGCAGGGGATTCACCCCTCCACTTT.

The chain links TRBV5-1 to TRBJ1-2; possibly TRBD1 for D (5 bases). Trimming took off 1 base at V and 4 bases at J, with 14 bases between the two ends. Germline CDR1 is SGHRS and CDR2 is YFSETQ. This CDR3 is built from 15 residues. The DNA for the CDR3 is TGCGCCAGCAGCTTGTTGACAGAGCCATCCTATGGCTACACCTTC. Its translation: CASSLLTEPSYGYTF.

The chain employs TRBV5-4 and TRBJ2-7, with D maybe TRBD2 (7 bases). Germline V gene lookup returns CDR1 SGHNT and CDR2 YYREEE (reference sequence). CDR3 length equals 13 residues. V was trimmed by 0 bases and J by 6 bases, leaving 10 bases between them. The CDR3 nucleotides are TGTGCCAGCAGCTTGGAAAGGGGGGGCGAGCAGTACTTC. As protein: CASSLERGGEQYF.

The chain recombines TRBV30 with TRBJ1-4; the D is unclear. With 0 bases removed from V and 8 bases from J, the gap between germline ends came to 13 bases. The CDR3 sequence is 14 residues long. Per germline, CDR1 GTSNPN and CDR2 SVGIG (reference sequence). The chain's CDR3 is CAWSVLGLKEKLFF. The CDR3 bases are TGTGCCTGGAGTGTATTGGGTCTCAAGGAAAAACTGTTTTTT. The variable domain in full, with the rest retrieved from reference TRBV30 and TRBJ1-4, is SQTIHQWPATLVQPVGSPLSLECTVEGTSNPNLYWYRQAAGRGLQLLFYSVGIGQISSEVPQNLSASRPQDRQFILSSKKLLLSDSGFYLCAWSVLGLKEKLFFGSGTQLSVL.

The rearrangement links TRBV19 to TRBJ2-2; 7 positions agree with TRBD2. The V segment lost 8 bases and the J segment 1 base; nucleotides outside the gene matches: 7. Looked up from germline, CDR1 is LNHDA and CDR2 is SQIVND (reference sequence). This CDR3 is 15 amino acids long. CDR3 loop: CASGAGDWNTGELFF. The CDR3 DNA is TGTGCCAGTGGCGCGGGGGATTGGAACACCGGGGAGCTGTTTTTT.

This chain links TRBV28 with TRBJ2-7; D may match TRBD1 or TRBD2 (5 bases each). V was trimmed by 6 bases and J by 3 bases, leaving 12 bases between them. Germline V gene data show CDR1 as MDHEN and CDR2 as SYDVKM. The CDR3 is 13 residues long. This CDR3 reads CASSPGPLYEQYF. As DNA, the CDR3 is TGTGCCAGCAGCCCGGGACCTCTCTACGAGCAGTACTTC.

The chain is built from TRBV27 and TRBJ2-7; 8 bases are shared with TRBD1. The germline V gene has CDR1 MNHEY and CDR2 SMNVEV (reference sequence). The trim removed 5 bases at V and 1 base at J, leaving 7 bases unmatched. The CDR3 extends over 15 amino acids. CDR3: CASSLGQGRSYEQYF. The CDR3 bases are TGTGCCAGCAGTCTAGGACAGGGAAGGTCCTACGAGCAGTACTTC.

This rearrangement joins TRBV19 to TRBJ1-6; tentative D call: TRBD1 (6 bases). V lost 9 bases to trimming and J lost 7 bases, with 13 bases between them. This CDR3 spans 13 amino acids. CDR1 LNHDA and CDR2 SQIVND come from the germline V gene (reference sequence). The CDR3 DNA is TGTGCCAGCCGTAGGGGACAAAATTCACCCCTCCACTTT. Its translation: CASRRGQNSPLHF.

The rearrangement joins TRBV2 to TRBJ2-1, with TRBD2 identical over 8 bases. The CDR3 is made up of 16 amino acids. The ends lost 7 bases at V and 6 bases at J; junction bases unmatched: 14. Germline V gives CDR1 SNHLY, CDR2 FYNNEI. The CDR3, as DNA: TGTGCCAGCACTTCCAGCGGGGGCCGTAAGTCCAATGAGCAGTTCTTC. This translates into CASTSSGGRKSNEQFF.

The chain carries TRBV2 and TRBJ2-4; TRBD2 matches 11 bases. The CDR3 is 17 amino acids. Germline values: CDR1 SNHLY, CDR2 FYNNEI. V was clipped by 4 bases and J by 7 bases; unmatched bases: 12. CDR3 sequence reads: CASSVSGRAGSGNIQYF. The CDR3 DNA follows: TGTGCCAGCAGTGTTAGCGGGAGGGCCGGATCTGGTAACATTCAGTACTTC.

This sequence joins TRBV30 and TRBJ1-2; TRBD1 matches at 9 bases. The CDR3 runs to 13 residues. Trimming cost V 3 bases and J 6 bases; bases outside gene matches: 5. Germline CDR1 reads GTSNPN; CDR2 reads SVGIG (reference sequence). This CDR3 is CAWRDRGIHGYTF. The CDR3 nucleotides are TGTGCCTGGAGGGACAGGGGTATCCATGGCTACACCTTC.

This clone has a single count. This sequence joins TRBV5-1 and TRBJ1-5, with 8 nucleotides matching TRBD1. V lost 4 bases to trimming and J lost 7 bases; unmatched junction nucleotides: 7. The CDR3 spans 14 residues. Germline lookup yields CDR1 SGHRS and CDR2 YFSETQ. As DNA, the CDR3 is TGCGCCAGCAGCAGGACAGGGATCGGGCAGCCCCAGCATTTT. This translates into CASSRTGIGQPQHF. The variable domain in full, with the rest retrieved from reference TRBV5-1 and TRBJ1-5, is KAGVTQTPRYLIKTRGQQVTLSCSPISGHRSVSWYQQTPGQGLQFLFEYFSETQRNKGNFPGRFSGRQFSNSRSEMNVSTLELGDSALYLCASSRTGIGQPQHFGDGTRLSIL.

J is TRBJ1-1 and V is TRBV30; D gene uncertain. CDR1 and CDR2 (germline): GTSNPN, SVGIG (reference sequence). V was shortened by 3 bases and J by 1 base, with 15 bases between the two germline ends. The CDR3 has 15 residues. CDR3 loop: CAWSPIGLGNTEAFF. The CDR3 DNA reads TGTGCCTGGAGCCCGATCGGATTGGGGAACACTGAAGCTTTCTTT.

The genes are TRBV6-5 and TRBJ1-2, with 7 bases identical to TRBD1. V was pared by 2 bases and J by 1 base, with 7 bases of the junction left unmatched. CDR3 size: 16 residues. Germline lookup yields CDR1 MNHEY and CDR2 SVGAGI. CDR3 residues: CASSYRDRDLNYGYTF. In DNA form, the CDR3 reads TGTGCCAGCAGTTACCGTGACAGGGATCTTAACTATGGCTACACCTTC.

The chain carries TRBV6-5 and TRBJ2-4, with D uncertain. CDR1 and CDR2 (germline): MNHEY, SVGAGI. This CDR3 comprises 15 residues. V shed 5 bases and J shed 1 base, with 12 bases lying between them. The CDR3 region is CASSLPLRAKNIQYF. CDR3 DNA: TGTGCCAGCAGTCTACCCCTTCGGGCCAAAAACATTCAGTACTTC.

The chain is built from TRBV9 and TRBJ2-7; no reliable D call. V lost 0 bases and J lost 7, with 17 bases in between. The germline gives CDR1 SGDLS, CDR2 YYNGEE. The CDR3 runs 15 residues. CDR3 loop: CASSVGLAQVGEQYF. CDR3 in DNA: TGTGCCAGCAGCGTAGGGTTAGCTCAGGTAGGGGAGCAGTACTTC.

The chain joins TRBV21-1 to TRBJ2-7; TRBD2, the table's D call, lacks a check against the DNA. TRBV21-1 is noted as a pseudogene. The CDR3 has 14 amino acids. The DNA of the CDR3 is TGTGCCAGCAGCAAACAGGAGACTAGCGGGAGCGCACTCTTC. The encoded protein is CASSKQETSGSALF.

CDR3 sequence: CASSQGTGIGSPLHF. Here the CDR3 DNA reads TGTGCCAGCAGCCAAGGGACAGGGATTGGTTCACCCCTCCACTTT. The chain employs TRBV3-1 (or the pseudogene TRBV3-2) and TRBJ1-6; 8 bases line up with TRBD1. The CDR3 is made up of 15 amino acids. V dropped 1 base and J dropped 9; count of bases not matched to a gene: 5. CDR1 is LGHDT, CDR2 YNNKEL, per germline (reference sequence).

The chain recombines TRBV3-1 (or the pseudogene TRBV3-2) with TRBJ2-7; D perhaps matches TRBD2 (6 bases). CDR3 size: 14 residues. The ends were cut back, 0 bases at V and 1 base at J, with 7 bases in the middle. Germline CDR1 and CDR2: LGHDT and YNNKEL (reference sequence). The CDR3 DNA is TGTGCCAGCAGCCAAGAGGGGGGTTCCTACGAGCAGTACTTC. It translates to CASSQEGGSYEQYF.